The clone carrying this TCR beta chain was counted at least ten times. Its target is not known. Time point described: pre-sensitization, week 0. Treatment given: therapeutic diphenylcyclopropenone sensitization with weekly scalp DPC. This record belongs to a study of human T cells and chemical hapten exposure. Study context: The patients were mostly female; they had alopecia areata, totalis or universalis. Study-level points and caveats: Expanded TCRs made up significantly more big CDR3 similarity clusters than controls did.

Germline V CDR1 and CDR2: SQVTM, ANQGSEA. Trimming pared 6 bases from V and 1 base from J, leaving 6 bases between. This CDR3 has 11 residues. TCRdb independently ran MiXCR on the RACE reads; one entry per CDR3 protein. The data show around 120,000 distinct CDR3 sequences, roughly 14% seen once. The chain recombines TRBV29-1 with TRBJ1-2; D unresolved. This TCR came from a woman in her late teens or twenties with alopecia areata. Some clones in this sample may be carry-over from other donors' samples. Material: whole blood, obtained in connection with sensitization to the hapten diphenylcyclopropenone (DPC). CDR3 in DNA: TGCAGCGTGACCGGTAACTATGGCTACACCTTC. Translated: CSVTGNYGYTF.